The rows below give T cell receptor beta chains drawn from one sample of a study of CD8 T cells in ankylosing spondylitis. TCRdb called the 5' RACE reads again in MiXCR, with one record for every CDR3 protein. This table has 380,000 or so distinct CDR3 sequences, approximately 22% appearing once. The sample comprised blood, either unsorted or a sorted T cell fraction (not recorded which). The origin of the receptors is a male donor with ankylosing spondylitis or in good health (not recorded which). The CDR3 runs from the conserved cysteine through the conserved F or W. A D gene is named only where the DNA matches it firmly. A clone size is listed for some rows: how often the clone was seen (once, few, many), or a class if it is expanded.

D gene	clone size	CDR3 length	J gene	V gene	CDR3 DNA	CDR3 protein
-	few	20	TRBJ2-6	TRBV6-1	TGTGCCAGCAGTGAAGCAAATATTCGGGGTATTGCCTCTGGGGCCAACGTCCTGACTTTC	CASSEANIRGIASGANVLTF
-	-	14	TRBJ2-5	TRBV12-3/TRBV12-4	TGTGCCAGCAGGGATGGGGGGCGCCAAGAGACCCAGTACTTC	CASRDGGRQETQYF
-	-	14	TRBJ2-1	TRBV30	TGTGCCTGGAGTGTACTGGACACCCACAATGAGCAGTTCTTC	CAWSVLDTHNEQFF
TRBD1	few	17	TRBJ2-1	TRBV12-3/TRBV12-4	TGTGCCAGCAGTTTAGAACCCGGGACAGGGGGCTTCAATGAGCAGTTCTTC	CASSLEPGTGGFNEQFF
-	-	16	TRBJ2-3	TRBV12-3/TRBV12-4	TGTGCCAGCAGTTTAACGGTTTTGTGGAGCACAGATACGCAGTATTTT	CASSLTVLWSTDTQYF
TRBD2	-	16	TRBJ2-3	TRBV6-1	TGTGCCAGCAGACCCGGACTAGCGGGGTCCACAGATACGCAGTATTTT	CASRPGLAGSTDTQYF
-	-	15	TRBJ2-7	TRBV4-1	TGCGCCAGCAGCCAAGAGGACAGAAATGGCGACGAGCAGTACTTC	CASSQEDRNGDEQYF
TRBD1	few	13	TRBJ2-7	TRBV24-1	TGTGCCACCAGTGATCACAGGGGCTACGAGCAGTACTTC	CATSDHRGYEQYF
-	-	15	TRBJ2-1	TRBV12-3/TRBV12-4	TGTGCCAGCAGTTCCCTGAGACTAGATAGGAATGAGCAGTTCTTC	CASSSLRLDRNEQFF
TRBD1	few	15	TRBJ2-1	TRBV27	TGTGCCAGCAGTTTATCGGGGACAGTTTACAATGAGCAGTTCTTC	CASSLSGTVYNEQFF
TRBD2	few	15	TRBJ2-7	TRBV20-1	TGCAGTGCTTATAGCGGGGGTTATACGGACTACGAGCAGTACTTC	CSAYSGGYTDYEQYF
-	few	10	TRBJ2-7	TRBV6-2/TRBV6-3	TGTGCCAGCATTTTCCGGGGGCTCTACTTC	CASIFRGLYF